The 18 T cell receptor beta chains in this list originate from one sample, sequenced in a study of T cell changes during pregnancy in multiple sclerosis. TCRdb keeps only in-frame clones here, not all; method: immunoSEQ multiplex PCR. Of about 93,000 clones in the sample, around 92% were seen once. The material was peripheral blood, obtained after pregnancy. The receptor source for this set is a female donor with multiple sclerosis, enrolled in a pregnancy study.

Only one count was recorded for this clone. The J gene is TRBJ2-1, the V gene TRBV5-8; 13 nucleotides agree with TRBD2. The CDR3 runs to 16 residues. Germline CDR1 reads SGHTS; CDR2 reads YDEGEE. After removal of 4 bases from V and 8 bases from J, the junction contained 9 bases not matched to a gene. CDR3 loop: CASSKGLAGVFDEQFF. The CDR3 bases are TGTGCCAGCAGCAAAGGACTAGCGGGAGTCTTCGATGAGCAGTTCTTC.

The genes are TRBV7-9 and TRBJ2-5, with 10 bases aligning to TRBD2. Per the germline V gene, CDR1 is SEHNR and CDR2 is FQNEAQ (reference sequence). The CDR3 loop spans 14 amino acids. V trimming: 5 bases; J trimming: 4 bases; junction bases outside the gene matches: 4. CDR3 region: CASSPIAGGETQYF. The CDR3 nucleotides are TGTGCCAGCAGCCCTATAGCGGGGGGAGAGACCCAGTACTTC.

In this sample, this clone turned up once. The rearrangement uses TRBV7-9 and TRBJ1-5; D gene uncertain. V shed 5 bases and J shed 3 bases, with 11 bases lying between them. CDR3 length: 14 residues. CDR1 and CDR2 (germline): SEHNR, FQNEAQ (reference sequence). CDR3 in DNA: TGTGCCAGCAGCCGAGACAAAATCAATCAGCCCCAGCATTTT. Its protein is CASSRDKINQPQHF.

V gene TRBV19 combines with J gene TRBJ1-2, with TRBD1 matching 7 bases. This CDR3 is 17 amino acids long. Germline loops: CDR1 LNHDA, CDR2 SQIVND (reference sequence). V trimming: 0 bases; J trimming: 5 bases; junction bases outside the gene matches: 12. The CDR3 protein is CASSIDVTTGALYGYTF. The CDR3 DNA is TGTGCCAGTAGTATAGATGTGACCACAGGGGCACTTTATGGCTACACCTTC.

The rearrangement links TRBV30 to TRBJ1-2; possibly TRBD1 for D (5 bases). This CDR3 has 15 residues. Deletions cut 0 bases from V and 7 bases from J, with 18 bases between. Looked up from germline, CDR1 is GTSNPN and CDR2 is SVGIG (reference sequence). CDR3 DNA sequence: TGTGCCTGGAGTGTACCGGAGGGGCGCGGGATTGGCTACACCTTC. It yields the protein CAWSVPEGRGIGYTF.

This chain joins TRBV18 and TRBJ1-1; 8 bases fit TRBD1. This CDR3 spans 14 amino acids. Germline V gives CDR1 KGHSH, CDR2 LQKENI. V lost 3 bases to trimming and J lost 2 bases; unmatched junction nucleotides: 2. The CDR3 DNA follows: TGTGCCAGCTCACCGGACAGGGTAAACACTGAAGCTTTCTTT. Translating it yields CASSPDRVNTEAFF.

The chain has TRBV4-2 and TRBJ2-3, with 15 nucleotides matching TRBD2. V was pared by 5 bases and J by 5 bases, with 8 bases of the junction left unmatched. Germline V CDR1 and CDR2: LGHNA, YNFKEQ. The CDR3 spans 17 residues. The CDR3 coding sequence is TGTGCCAGCAGCATGAGGACTAGCGGGGGGGCATTAGATACGCAGTATTTT. Its protein is CASSMRTSGGALDTQYF.

V and J are TRBV2 and TRBJ2-6; tentatively, D is TRBD2 (7 bases). The CDR3 totals 15 residues. The germline CDR1 and CDR2 sequences are SNHLY and FYNNEI. Trimming shortened V by 6 bases and J by 4 bases, and 13 bases separated the two germline ends. This chain's CDR3 is CASRGGGAGANVLTF. CDR3 in DNA: TGTGCCAGCAGGGGCGGGGGCGCCGGGGCCAACGTCCTGACTTTC. The entire variable domain, with the rest obtained from reference TRBV2 and TRBJ2-6, is as follows: EPEVTQTPSHQVTQMGQEVILRCVPISNHLYFYWYRQILGQKVEFLVSFYNNEISEKSEIFDDQFSVERPDGSNFTLKIRSTKLEDSAMYFCASRGGGAGANVLTFGAGSRLTVL.

The V and J genes are TRBV6-5 and TRBJ2-7, with TRBD1 matching over 10 bases. V trimming: 8 bases; J trimming: 2 bases; junction bases outside the gene matches: 6. The CDR3 has 14 amino acids. Germline-derived CDR1 and CDR2 are MNHEY and SVGAGI. The CDR3 sequence is CASSAGTGAYEQYF. The CDR3 DNA follows: TGTGCCAGCTCGGCGGGGACAGGGGCCTACGAGCAGTACTTC.

The gene calls are TRBV7-9 and TRBJ2-1, with D tentatively TRBD1 (6 bases). Germline CDR1 and CDR2: SEHNR and FQNEAQ (reference sequence). CDR3 length equals 15 residues. V was pared by 4 bases and J by 6 bases, with 16 bases between. The CDR3 here is CASSSRDKGSNEQFF. CDR3 in DNA: TGTGCCAGCAGCTCCCGGGACAAGGGGAGCAATGAGCAGTTCTTC.

This chain links TRBV12-5 with TRBJ2-3; TRBD2 is a possible D gene (5 bases). The V end lost 6 bases, the J end lost 6 bases, and 13 bases lay between the germline ends. Germline CDR1 and CDR2: LGHNT and FRNRAP. The CDR3 is 13 residues long. CDR3 coding DNA: TGTGCTAGTGGCAGGACTGGCGCGGATACGCAGTATTTT. It yields the protein CASGRTGADTQYF.

The genes are TRBV7-9 and TRBJ1-5, with 10 bases matching TRBD1. Per germline, CDR1 SEHNR and CDR2 FQNEAQ (reference sequence). The CDR3 spans 18 residues. V gave up 5 bases and J gave up 0 bases; unmatched junction bases: 10. CDR3: CASSHPPGQGYSNQPQHF. The CDR3 bases are TGTGCCAGCAGCCATCCCCCGGGACAGGGGTATAGCAATCAGCCCCAGCATTTT.

The chain carries TRBV4-1 and TRBJ1-1, with unresolved D. Germline values: CDR1 MGHRA, CDR2 YSYEKL. The CDR3 covers 16 residues. Trimming shortened V by 0 bases and J by 6 bases, and 17 bases separated the two germline ends. The CDR3: CASSQDNGRGGSEAFF. The CDR3, as DNA: TGCGCCAGCAGCCAAGATAATGGGCGGGGAGGCTCTGAAGCTTTCTTT.

V is TRBV5-1 and J is TRBJ2-2; D is possibly TRBD1 (6 bases). The CDR3 extends over 16 amino acids. Germline-derived CDR1 and CDR2 are SGHRS and YFSETQ. V lost 3 bases to trimming and J lost 6 bases, with 18 bases between them. The CDR3 spells CASSWTAPLGAGELFF. The DNA for the CDR3 is TGCGCCAGCAGCTGGACAGCCCCGTTGGGAGCCGGGGAGCTGTTTTTT. The full variable domain, completed using reference TRBV5-1 and TRBJ2-2, is KAGVTQTPRYLIKTRGQQVTLSCSPISGHRSVSWYQQTPGQGLQFLFEYFSETQRNKGNFPGRFSGRQFSNSRSEMNVSTLELGDSALYLCASSWTAPLGAGELFFGEGSRLTVL.

The V call is TRBV11-3, the J call TRBJ2-3; D unclear. The germline V and J ends were trimmed by 5 bases and 1 base, with 10 bases remaining between them. There are 14 residues in the CDR3. Germline V gives CDR1 SGHNT, CDR2 YENEEA. As DNA, the CDR3 is TGTGCCAGCAGCGCCGCCCGGGGCACAGATACGCAGTATTTT. Protein product: CASSAARGTDTQYF.

The gene calls are TRBV7-2 and TRBJ2-7; D might be TRBD1 (6 bases). The V end was cut by 5 bases, the J end by 3 bases, with 8 bases between. CDR1 is SGHTA and CDR2 is FQGNSA in the germline V gene. This CDR3 has 12 amino acids. The CDR3 protein is CASSVQGYEQYF. In DNA form, the CDR3 reads TGTGCCAGCAGCGTACAGGGCTACGAGCAGTACTTC.

The V call is TRBV4-2, the J call TRBJ1-3; D remains ambiguous. The germline V gene has CDR1 LGHNA and CDR2 YNFKEQ. The CDR3 contains 13 residues. Trimming cost V 7 bases and J 0 bases, with 7 bases left between them. CDR3: CASTGSSGNTIYF. The CDR3, as DNA: TGTGCCAGCACCGGGAGCTCTGGAAACACCATATATTTT.

The gene calls are TRBV19 and TRBJ2-5; 9 nucleotides agree with TRBD1. The trim removed 6 bases at V and 0 bases at J, leaving 8 bases unmatched. CDR1 is LNHDA, CDR2 SQIVND, per germline (reference sequence). CDR3 length: 16 amino acids. CDR3: CASRGGQGTNQETQYF. The CDR3 nucleotides are TGTGCCAGTAGAGGAGGACAGGGGACGAACCAAGAGACCCAGTACTTC.